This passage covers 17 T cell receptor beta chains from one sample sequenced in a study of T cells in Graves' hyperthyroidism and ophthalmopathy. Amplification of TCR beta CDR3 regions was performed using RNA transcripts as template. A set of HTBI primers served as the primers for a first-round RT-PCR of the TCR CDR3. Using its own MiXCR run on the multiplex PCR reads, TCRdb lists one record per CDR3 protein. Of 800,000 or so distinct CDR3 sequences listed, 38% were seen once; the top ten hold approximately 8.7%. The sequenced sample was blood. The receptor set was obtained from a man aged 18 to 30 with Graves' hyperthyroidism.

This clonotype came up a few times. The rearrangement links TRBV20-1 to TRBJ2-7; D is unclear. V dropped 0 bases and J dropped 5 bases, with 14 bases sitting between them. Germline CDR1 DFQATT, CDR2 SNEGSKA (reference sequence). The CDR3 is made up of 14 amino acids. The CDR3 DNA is TGCAGTGCTAGAGAGGGTGCAGGTTTGGACGAGCAGTACTTC. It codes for CSAREGAGLDEQYF.

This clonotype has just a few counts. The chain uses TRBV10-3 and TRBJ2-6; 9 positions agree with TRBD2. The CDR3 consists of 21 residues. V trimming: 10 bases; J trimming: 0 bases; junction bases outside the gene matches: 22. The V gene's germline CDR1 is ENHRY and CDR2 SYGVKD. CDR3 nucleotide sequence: TGTGCCAGTTTCCAGCGGTGGCCTAGCGGGAACGAGGGCTCTGGGGCCAACGTCCTGACTTTC. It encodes CASFQRWPSGNEGSGANVLTF.

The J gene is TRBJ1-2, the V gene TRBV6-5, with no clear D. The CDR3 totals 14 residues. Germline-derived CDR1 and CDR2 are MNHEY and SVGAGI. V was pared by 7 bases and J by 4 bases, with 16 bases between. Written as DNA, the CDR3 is TGTGCCAGCATCAAGGGTGAAGGCTTCTATGGCTACACCTTC. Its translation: CASIKGEGFYGYTF.

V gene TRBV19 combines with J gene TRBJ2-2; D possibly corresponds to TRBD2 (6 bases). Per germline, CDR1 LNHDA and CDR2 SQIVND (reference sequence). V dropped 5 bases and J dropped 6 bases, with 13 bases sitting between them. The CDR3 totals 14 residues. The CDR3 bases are TGTGCCAGTAGTGTACTAGCTGACGCCGGGGAGCTGTTTTTT. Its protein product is CASSVLADAGELFF.

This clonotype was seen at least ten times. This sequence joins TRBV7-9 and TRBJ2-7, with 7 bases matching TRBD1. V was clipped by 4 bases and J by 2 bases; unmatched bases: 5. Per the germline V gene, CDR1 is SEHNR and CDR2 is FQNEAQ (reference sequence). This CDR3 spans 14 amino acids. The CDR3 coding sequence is TGTGCCAGCAGCTCACCAGGGGGTACCTACGAGCAGTACTTC. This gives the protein CASSSPGGTYEQYF. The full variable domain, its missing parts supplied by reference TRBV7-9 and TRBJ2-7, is DTGVSQNPRHKITKRGQNVTFRCDPISEHNRLYWYRQTLGQGPEFLTYFQNEAQLEKSRLLSDRFSAERPKGSFSTLEIQRTEQGDSAMYLCASSSPGGTYEQYFGPGTRLTVT.

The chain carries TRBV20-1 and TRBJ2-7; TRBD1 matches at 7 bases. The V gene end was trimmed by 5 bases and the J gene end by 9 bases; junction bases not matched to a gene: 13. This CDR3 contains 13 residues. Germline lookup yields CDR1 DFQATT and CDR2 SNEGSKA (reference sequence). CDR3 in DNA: TGCAGTGCTTCTACTACAGGGGATTATGTGCAGTACTTC. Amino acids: CSASTTGDYVQYF.

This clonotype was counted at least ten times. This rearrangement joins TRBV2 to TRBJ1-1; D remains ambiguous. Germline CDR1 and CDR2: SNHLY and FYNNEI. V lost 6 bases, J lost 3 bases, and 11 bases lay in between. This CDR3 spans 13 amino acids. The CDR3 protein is CASRVGIHTEAFF. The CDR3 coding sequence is TGTGCCAGCAGAGTAGGGATTCACACTGAAGCTTTCTTT.

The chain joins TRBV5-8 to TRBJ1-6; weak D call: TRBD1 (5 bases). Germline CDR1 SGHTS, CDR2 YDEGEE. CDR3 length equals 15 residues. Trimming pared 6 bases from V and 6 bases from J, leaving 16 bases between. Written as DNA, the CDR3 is TGTGCCAGCAATAGGATCGGACATCTTAATTCACCCCTCCACTTT. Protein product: CASNRIGHLNSPLHF. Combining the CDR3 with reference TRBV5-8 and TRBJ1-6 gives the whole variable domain EAGVTQSPTHLIKTRGQQATLRCSPISGHTSVYWYQQALGLGLQFLLWYDEGEERNRGNFPPRFSGRQFPNYSSELNVNALELEDSALYLCASNRIGHLNSPLHFGNGTRLTVT.

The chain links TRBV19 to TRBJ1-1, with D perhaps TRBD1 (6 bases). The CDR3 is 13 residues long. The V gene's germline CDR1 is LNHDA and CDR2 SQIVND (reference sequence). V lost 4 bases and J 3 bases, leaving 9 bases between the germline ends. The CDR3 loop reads CASSTRQDTEAFF. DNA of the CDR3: TGTGCCAGTAGTACCCGACAGGACACTGAAGCTTTCTTT.

CDR3 sequence: CSLGRTENTEAFF. In DNA, the CDR3 is TGCAGCTTGGGGCGGACAGAGAACACTGAAGCTTTCTTT. The rearrangement joins TRBV29-1 to TRBJ1-1, with D possibly TRBD1 on 6 matching bases. The germline V and J ends were trimmed by 8 bases and 1 base, with 14 bases remaining between them. This CDR3 contains 13 residues. CDR1 is SQVTM and CDR2 is ANQGSEA in the germline V gene.

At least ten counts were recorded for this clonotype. DNA of the CDR3: TGTGCCAGTAGTATAGGCCGGATCTATGGCTACACCTTC. It is translated as CASSIGRIYGYTF. The J gene is TRBJ1-2, the V gene TRBV19; D unresolved. Trimming stripped 1 base from V and 4 bases from J, with 7 bases between. The CDR3 totals 13 residues. Germline CDR1 is LNHDA and CDR2 is SQIVND (reference sequence). The variable domain in full, completed from reference TRBV19 and TRBJ1-2, reads DGGITQSPKYLFRKEGQNVTLSCEQNLNHDAMYWYRQDPGQGLRLIYYSQIVNDFQKGDIAEGYSVSREKKESFPLTVTSAQKNPTAFYLCASSIGRIYGYTFGSGTRLTVV.

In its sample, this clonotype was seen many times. The CDR3 sequence: CASSLAVSGANVLTF. CDR3 bases: TGTGCCAGCAGCTTAGCGGTCTCTGGGGCCAACGTCCTGACTTTC. The chain links TRBV7-9 to TRBJ2-6; D unclear. Germline CDR1 reads SEHNR; CDR2 reads FQNEAQ (reference sequence). V was pared by 0 bases and J by 0 bases, with 3 bases between. The CDR3 contains 15 residues.

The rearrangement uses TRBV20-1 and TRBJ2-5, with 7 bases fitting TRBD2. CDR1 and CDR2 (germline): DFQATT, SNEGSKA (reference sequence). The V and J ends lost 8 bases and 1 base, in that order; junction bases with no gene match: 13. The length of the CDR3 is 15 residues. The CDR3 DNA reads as TGCAGTCTCGGAAATGGCGCTAGCGGCCAAGAGACCCAGTACTTC. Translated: CSLGNGASGQETQYF.

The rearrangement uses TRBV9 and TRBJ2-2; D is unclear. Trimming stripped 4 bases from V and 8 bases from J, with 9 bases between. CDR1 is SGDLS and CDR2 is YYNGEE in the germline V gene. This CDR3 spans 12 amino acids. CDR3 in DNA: TGTGCCAGCAGCACCGGCGAGGGGGAGCTGTTTTTT. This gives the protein CASSTGEGELFF.

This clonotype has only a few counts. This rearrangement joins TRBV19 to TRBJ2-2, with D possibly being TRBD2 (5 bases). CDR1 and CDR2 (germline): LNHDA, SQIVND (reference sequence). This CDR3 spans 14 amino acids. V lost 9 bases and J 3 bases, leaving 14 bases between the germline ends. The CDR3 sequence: CASDRRGDTGELFF. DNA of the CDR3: TGTGCCAGCGATCGCCGGGGAGACACCGGGGAGCTGTTTTTT.

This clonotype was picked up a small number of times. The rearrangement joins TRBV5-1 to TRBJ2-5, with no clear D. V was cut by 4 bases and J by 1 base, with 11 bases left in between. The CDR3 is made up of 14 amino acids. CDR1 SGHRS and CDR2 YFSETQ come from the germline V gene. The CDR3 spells CASSQIDGQETQYF. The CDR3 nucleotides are TGCGCCAGCAGCCAGATAGACGGCCAAGAGACCCAGTACTTC.

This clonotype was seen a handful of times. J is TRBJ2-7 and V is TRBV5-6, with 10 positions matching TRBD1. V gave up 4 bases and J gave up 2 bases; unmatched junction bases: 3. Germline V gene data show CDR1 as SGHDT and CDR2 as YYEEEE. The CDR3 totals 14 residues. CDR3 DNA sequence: TGTGCCAGCAGCGGACAGGGGGTACCCTACGAGCAGTACTTC. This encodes CASSGQGVPYEQYF.